The clone carrying this T cell receptor (beta chain) was seen a single time. The sample originates from a study of control samples from healthy donors and cancer patients. Clones were sequenced by immunoSEQ multiplex PCR, and TCRdb holds only the in-frame ones, with some missing. Of some 22,000 clones listed, about 85% are singletons. Germline V gene data show CDR1 as SGHRS and CDR2 as YFSETQ. The CDR3 length is 15 residues. The V end lost 3 bases, the J end lost 2 bases, and 11 bases lay between the germline ends. This receptor was obtained from a man in his 60s with colorectal cancer. The chain has TRBV5-1 and TRBJ2-2; D perhaps matches TRBD1 (6 bases). The sample was PBMCs. CDR3 DNA sequence: TGCGCCAGCAGCTCCTTACAGGGAAACACCGGGGAGCTGTTTTTT. This translates into CASSSLQGNTGELFF.